The present T cell receptor (beta chain) was sequenced within a study of breast tumors, draining lymph nodes, adjacent tissues. Study-level results: Data fit most tumor T cells coming from lymph node, expanding in tumor. Luminal-like breast cancer showed significantly higher tumor–nontumor repertoire similarity than basal-like.

A word on this clonotype: Its antigen is as yet unknown.

The CDR3 has 13 residues. V was shortened by 3 bases and J by 11 bases, with 14 bases between the two germline ends. Axillary draining lymph nodes of breast cancer patients supplied the node samples. TCRdb passed the multiplex PCR reads through MiXCR, listing each CDR3 protein once. Among about 140,000 distinct CDR3 sequences listed, approximately 32% were seen once. The chain joins TRBV12-3 or TRBV12-4 to TRBJ1-5; D is unresolved. Sequencing was carried out using axillary lymph node tissue. This TCR came from a female donor with breast cancer. Some clones in this sample may be carry-over from other donors' samples. The CDR3 region has the DNA TGTGCCAGCAGTTTCCTTGGTGCCGAGACCCAGCATTTT. Translated: CASSFLGAETQHF.